This T cell receptor beta chain emerged from a study of blood T cell repertoires in COVID-19. About the study: The study drew acute and convalescent COVID-19 samples from the United States, Italy and Spain. T cells, B-cell-depleted T cells, or PBMCs supplied cDNA or gDNA.

Enrollment of patients from Seattle took place during active infection, with longitudinal follow-up. CDR3 length: 16 amino acids. V gave up 4 bases and J gave up 7 bases; unmatched junction bases: 10. Per the germline V gene, CDR1 is SGHTA and CDR2 is FQGTGA. In the original processing: Amplification of reference gene primers was used by the study to estimate nucleated cell counts. Profiling relied on immunoSEQ multiplex PCR, and the TCRdb table lists in-frame clones only, not all of them. V and J calls plus clone size are reproduced from that table; the DNA served to infer D and trimming. The repertoire holds around 60,000 clones, with approximately 80% as singletons.

The clonotype was recovered from a man between 50 and 59 years old with COVID-19, enrolled during active disease. The V gene is TRBV7-3, the J gene TRBJ2-2; 9 bases align to TRBD1. Sequencing was carried out using peripheral blood. The DNA of the CDR3 is TGTGCCAGCAGCTCACAGGGGGCTGGAGGGAGCGGGGAGCTGTTTTTT. Translating gives CASSSQGAGGSGELFF.